A single sample gave rise to the 6 T cell receptor beta chains below, sequenced in a study of blood T cell repertoires in COVID-19. TCRdb's copy holds only in-frame clones and misses some; the assay was immunoSEQ multiplex PCR. The sample lists roughly 68,000 clones, roughly 91% occurring once. The sequencing sample was made of PBMCs or T cells enriched from blood (not recorded which). These receptor sequences come from a woman aged 40 to 50 who had recovered from COVID-19.

V usage is TRBV5-1 and J usage is TRBJ1-2; TRBD1 is a possible D gene (5 bases). Per germline, CDR1 SGHRS and CDR2 YFSETQ. V was pared by 6 bases and J by 7 bases, with 19 bases between. The CDR3 spans 14 residues. CDR3: CASTPRDVGGGYTF. The DNA for the CDR3 is TGCGCCAGCACCCCCCGGGATGTGGGGGGTGGCTACACCTTC.

The rearrangement links TRBV5-1 to TRBJ1-3; D possibly corresponds to TRBD1 (5 bases). The length of the CDR3 is 15 residues. Trimming removed 2 bases from V and 0 bases from J, with 9 bases in between. The germline CDR1 and CDR2 sequences are SGHRS and YFSETQ. The CDR3 bases are TGCGCCAGCAGCTTTGGCAGGGACTCTGGAAACACCATATATTTT. This codes for CASSFGRDSGNTIYF.

CDR3 sequence: CASSGANYGYTF. CDR3 nucleotides: TGTGCCAGTAGCGGAGCTAACTATGGCTACACCTTC. V is TRBV19 and J is TRBJ1-2; unclear D gene. The CDR3 consists of 12 residues. Germline lookup yields CDR1 LNHDA and CDR2 SQIVND (reference sequence). V lost 6 bases to trimming and J lost 0 bases, with 5 bases between them. The full variable domain, completed using reference TRBV19 and TRBJ1-2, is DGGITQSPKYLFRKEGQNVTLSCEQNLNHDAMYWYRQDPGQGLRLIYYSQIVNDFQKGDIAEGYSVSREKKESFPLTVTSAQKNPTAFYLCASSGANYGYTFGSGTRLTVV.

The CDR3 bases are TGTGCCAGCAGCTTATTTTCTAATATGGGGCTCCCAGAGACCCAGTACTTC. Its translation is CASSLFSNMGLPETQYF. V is TRBV7-9 and J is TRBJ2-5; tentative D call: TRBD1 (5 bases). Deletions cut 2 bases from V and 4 bases from J, with 20 bases between. The germline V gene encodes CDR1 SEHNR and CDR2 FQNEAQ (reference sequence). The CDR3 extends over 17 amino acids.

The chain couples TRBV29-1 to TRBJ1-1, with D unresolved. CDR1 and CDR2 from the germline V gene are SQVTM and ANQGSEA. Trimming took 4 bases from V and 0 from J, leaving 6 bases between them. The CDR3 is 12 amino acids. This CDR3 reads CSVGEMNTEAFF. The CDR3 DNA reads TGCAGCGTTGGTGAGATGAACACTGAAGCTTTCTTT.

The chain has TRBV11-2 and TRBJ1-2, with 11 bases that match TRBD1. This CDR3 is 15 amino acids long. V shed 0 bases and J 7 bases; nucleotides not matched to a gene: 4. The germline CDR1 and CDR2 sequences are SGHAT and FQNNGV. CDR3 in amino acids: CASSLDWGTGGGYTF. CDR3 DNA: TGTGCCAGCAGCTTAGATTGGGGGACAGGGGGTGGCTACACCTTC. Together with reference TRBV11-2 and TRBJ1-2, the CDR3 gives the full variable domain: EAGVAQSPRYKIIEKRQSVAFWCNPISGHATLYWYQQILGQGPKLLIQFQNNGVVDDSQLPKDRFSAERLKGVDSTLKIQPAKLEDSAVYLCASSLDWGTGGGYTFGSGTRLTVV.